The 18 T cell receptor beta chains presented below share a single source sample, sequenced in a study of cytomegalovirus exposure and HLA in healthy donors. Primers: 60 Vbeta forward and 13 Jbeta reverse. Method: immunoSEQ multiplex PCR; TCRdb's copy keeps in-frame clones and lacks some. Of 150,000 to 170,000 clones in the sample, around 80% were seen once. Specimen: PBMCs. These TCRs come from a man aged 25 to 40 in good health and CMV-seropositive.

This clone has only one observation. The V call is TRBV10-1, the J call TRBJ1-6; TRBD1 matches 7 bases. Trimming at V came to 8 bases and at J to 6 bases, leaving 4 bases not matched to a gene. Germline V CDR1 and CDR2: WNHNN, SYGVQD (reference sequence). This CDR3 region has 13 residues. In DNA form, the CDR3 reads TGCGCCAGCTCTCGGGACAGTAATTCACCCCTCCACTTT. It is translated as CASSRDSNSPLHF.

This chain links TRBV9 with TRBJ2-2; TRBD1 matches 9 bases. J lost 6 bases, V lost 3 bases, and 6 bases had no gene match. The CDR3 length is 15 residues. Germline V gene sequence: CDR1 SGDLS, CDR2 YYNGEE. As DNA, the CDR3 is TGTGCCAGCAGCGCTACAGGGGGCGCGGCCGGGGAGCTGTTTTTT. Translated, it gives CASSATGGAAGELFF.

This chain uses TRBV5-6 with TRBJ1-4; TRBD1 might be the D (6 bases). CDR3 size: 14 residues. Trimming stripped 2 bases from V and 7 bases from J, with 12 bases between. The V gene's germline CDR1 is SGHDT and CDR2 YYEEEE. The CDR3 region is CASSFGRGSEKLFF. CDR3 nucleotides: TGTGCCAGCAGCTTTGGAAGGGGGAGTGAAAAACTGTTTTTT.

The chain couples TRBV6-6 to TRBJ2-7, with a possible D match to TRBD2 (6 bases). Trimming stripped 1 base from V and 6 bases from J, with 13 bases between. CDR3 length: 14 residues. The germline V gene encodes CDR1 MNHNY and CDR2 SVGAGI (reference sequence). Written as DNA, the CDR3 is TGTGCCAGCAGTTACTTGGGAAATAGCGGCGAGCAGTACTTC. Its protein product is CASSYLGNSGEQYF.

This clone was seen once. CDR3: CASSTRTSGTTYTGELFF. The CDR3 bases are TGTGCCAGCAGTACCAGGACTAGCGGGACGACATACACCGGGGAGCTGTTTTTT. V and J are TRBV27 and TRBJ2-2, with TRBD2 identical over 12 bases. Germline CDR1 is MNHEY and CDR2 is SMNVEV (reference sequence). V was pared by 5 bases and J by 3 bases, with 10 bases of the junction left unmatched. This CDR3 spans 18 amino acids.

This chain links TRBV7-2 with TRBJ2-1; the match to TRBD2 covers 14 bases. The CDR3 runs to 18 residues. The germline V gene has CDR1 SGHTA and CDR2 FQGNSA. J lost 3 bases, V lost 4 bases, and 8 bases had no gene match. The CDR3 loop reads CASSSYGTSGGHYNEQFF. The CDR3 DNA reads TGTGCCAGCAGCTCTTACGGGACTAGCGGGGGCCACTACAATGAGCAGTTCTTC.

The gene calls are TRBV4-2 and TRBJ1-1, with 9 positions matching TRBD1. CDR1 and CDR2 from the germline V gene are LGHNA and YNFKEQ. After removal of 0 bases from V and 3 bases from J, the junction contained 8 bases not matched to a gene. CDR3 length: 17 residues. The CDR3 spells CASSQDLQGAGYTEAFF. CDR3 bases: TGTGCCAGCAGCCAAGATTTACAGGGGGCTGGTTACACTGAAGCTTTCTTT.

J is TRBJ2-7 and V is TRBV5-1; TRBD1 matches at 7 bases. With 3 bases clipped from V and 3 bases from J, the junction kept 9 bases outside the gene matches. The CDR3 has 15 residues. Per germline, CDR1 SGHRS and CDR2 YFSETQ. DNA of the CDR3: TGCGCCAGCAGCTCCGGGACAGACGATTTCTACGAGCAGTACTTC. It translates to CASSSGTDDFYEQYF.

DNA of the CDR3: TGTGCCACCAGCAGAGGAGGACTAGCGGATAGCTCCTACGAGCAGTACTTC. Its protein product is CATSRGGLADSSYEQYF. This chain connects TRBV15 to TRBJ2-7, with 10 bases fitting TRBD2. CDR1 is LNHNV and CDR2 is YYDKDF in the germline V gene (reference sequence). The CDR3 loop spans 17 amino acids. Germline trimming cut 1 base from V and 0 bases from J; bases unmatched to any gene: 6.

A single count supports this clone. The V call is TRBV5-1, the J call TRBJ1-5, with D perhaps matching TRBD1 (6 bases). Per germline, CDR1 SGHRS and CDR2 YFSETQ. V gave up 2 bases and J gave up 3 bases, with 9 bases separating them. The CDR3 extends over 14 amino acids. The CDR3 DNA sequence: TGCGCCAGCAGCTTAACAGGGCACAATCAGCCCCAGCATTTT. Its protein is CASSLTGHNQPQHF.

The V and J genes are TRBV7-2 and TRBJ2-7; 12 nucleotides align to TRBD1. The J segment lost 7 bases and the V segment lost 5 bases, leaving 6 bases of the junction unmatched. The CDR3 is 14 amino acids. Per the germline V gene, CDR1 is SGHTA and CDR2 is FQGNSA. The CDR3 reads CASSPGQGAGEQYF. The CDR3 nucleotides read TGTGCCAGCAGCCCGGGACAGGGGGCGGGAGAGCAGTACTTC. Full variable domain (remainder filled in from reference TRBV7-2 and TRBJ2-7): GAGVSQSPSNKVTEKGKDVELRCDPISGHTALYWYRQSLGQGLEFLIYFQGNSAPDKSGLPSDRFSAERTGGSVSTLTIQRTQQEDSAVYLCASSPGQGAGEQYFGPGTRLTVT.

The V call is TRBV28, the J call TRBJ2-5; 14 nucleotides match TRBD2. Losses at the gene ends were 4 bases for V and 3 bases for J; bases not matched to a gene: 10. Germline V gene lookup returns CDR1 MDHEN and CDR2 SYDVKM. The CDR3 covers 18 residues. The chain's CDR3 is CASSYAGTSGSGEETQYF. The CDR3 DNA follows: TGTGCCAGCAGTTACGCTGGGACTAGCGGGAGCGGGGAAGAGACCCAGTACTTC. Together with reference TRBV28 and TRBJ2-5, the CDR3 gives the full variable domain: DVKVTQSSRYLVKRTGEKVFLECVQDMDHENMFWYRQDPGLGLRLIYFSYDVKMKEKGDIPEGYSVSREKKERFSLILESASTNQTSMYLCASSYAGTSGSGEETQYFGPGTRLLVL.

The chain is built from TRBV4-1 and TRBJ2-7, with TRBD2 identical over 7 bases. Per germline, CDR1 MGHRA and CDR2 YSYEKL. V trimming: 0 bases; J trimming: 1 base; junction bases outside the gene matches: 9. The length of the CDR3 is 17 residues. In DNA, the CDR3 is TGCGCCAGCAGCCAAGAGCGGGGGAGACCAGATTCCTACGAGCAGTACTTC. Its protein product is CASSQERGRPDSYEQYF.

The V gene is TRBV6-5, the J gene TRBJ2-7, with 7 bases identical to TRBD1. The CDR3 is 14 residues long. Germline lookup yields CDR1 MNHEY and CDR2 SVGAGI. J was trimmed by 0 bases and V by 6 bases; bases with no gene match: 5. The CDR3 bases are TGTGCCAGCAGCCCGGGACAGACCTCCTACGAGCAGTACTTC. Amino acids: CASSPGQTSYEQYF.

J is TRBJ1-5 and V is TRBV18; perhaps TRBD1 as D (5 bases). Between the trimmed V and J ends, which lost 6 bases and 0 bases, there was a span of 12 bases. Per the germline V gene, CDR1 is KGHSH and CDR2 is LQKENI. CDR3 length: 15 amino acids. This CDR3 is CASSLGGISNQPQHF. CDR3 nucleotides: TGTGCCAGCTCCCTCGGGGGTATTAGCAATCAGCCCCAGCATTTT.

The rearrangement uses TRBV6-5 and TRBJ2-7; 13 bases align to TRBD2. Germline V gene data show CDR1 as MNHEY and CDR2 as SVGAGI. The V segment lost 6 bases and the J segment 5 bases; nucleotides outside the gene matches: 7. The CDR3 is 15 residues long. The CDR3 reads CASSRLAGGLNEQYF. CDR3 coding DNA: TGTGCCAGCAGCCGACTAGCGGGAGGTCTCAACGAGCAGTACTTC.

J is TRBJ1-2 and V is TRBV5-6; TRBD1 might be the D (6 bases). V dropped 5 bases and J dropped 3 bases, with 17 bases sitting between them. The CDR3 sequence is 15 residues long. From germline, CDR1 is SGHDT and CDR2 YYEEEE. Here the CDR3 DNA reads TGTGCCAGCAGGATGACAGGCTCCAGCGACTATGGCTACACCTTC. Residues: CASRMTGSSDYGYTF.

This clone was detected a few times. The CDR3 loop is CASSSFATEAFF. For the CDR3, the DNA is TGTGCCAGCAGCTCTTTTGCGACTGAAGCTTTCTTT. The chain recombines TRBV11-1 with TRBJ1-1; D gene uncertain. This CDR3 has 12 residues. V lost 4 bases and J lost 5, with 8 bases in between. The germline CDR1 and CDR2 sequences are SGHAT and FQDESV (reference sequence).